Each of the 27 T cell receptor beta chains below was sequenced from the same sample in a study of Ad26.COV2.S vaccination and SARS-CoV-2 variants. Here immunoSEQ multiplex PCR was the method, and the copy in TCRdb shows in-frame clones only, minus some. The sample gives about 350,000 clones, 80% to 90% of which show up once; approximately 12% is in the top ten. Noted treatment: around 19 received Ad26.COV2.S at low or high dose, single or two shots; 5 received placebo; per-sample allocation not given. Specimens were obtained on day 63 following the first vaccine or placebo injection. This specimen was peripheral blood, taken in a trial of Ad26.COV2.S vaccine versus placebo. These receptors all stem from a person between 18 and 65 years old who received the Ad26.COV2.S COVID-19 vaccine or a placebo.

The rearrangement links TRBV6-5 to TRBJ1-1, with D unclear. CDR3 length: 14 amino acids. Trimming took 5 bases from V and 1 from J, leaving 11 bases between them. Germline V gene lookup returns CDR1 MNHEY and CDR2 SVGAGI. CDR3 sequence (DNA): TGTGCCAGCAGTCTCCTAACGGAGAACACTGAAGCTTTCTTT. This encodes CASSLLTENTEAFF.

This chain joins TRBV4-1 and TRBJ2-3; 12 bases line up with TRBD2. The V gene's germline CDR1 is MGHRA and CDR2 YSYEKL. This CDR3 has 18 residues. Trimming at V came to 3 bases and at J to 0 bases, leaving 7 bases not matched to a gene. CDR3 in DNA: TGCGCCAGCAGCCAGGGGACTAGCGGGCTCCTTAGCACAGATACGCAGTATTTT. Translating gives CASSQGTSGLLSTDTQYF.

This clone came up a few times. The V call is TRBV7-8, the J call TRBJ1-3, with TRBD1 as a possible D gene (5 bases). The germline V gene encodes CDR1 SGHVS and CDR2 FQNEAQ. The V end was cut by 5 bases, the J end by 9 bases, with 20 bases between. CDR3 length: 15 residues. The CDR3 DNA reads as TGTGCCAGCAGCCTCGGGACGGACACCGGAGGCACCATATATTTT. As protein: CASSLGTDTGGTIYF. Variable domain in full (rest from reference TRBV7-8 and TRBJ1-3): GAGVSQSPRYKVAKRGQDVALRCDPISGHVSLFWYQQALGQGPEFLTYFQNEAQLDKSGLPSDRFFAERPEGSVSTLKIQRTQQEDSAVYLCASSLGTDTGGTIYFGEGSWLTVV.

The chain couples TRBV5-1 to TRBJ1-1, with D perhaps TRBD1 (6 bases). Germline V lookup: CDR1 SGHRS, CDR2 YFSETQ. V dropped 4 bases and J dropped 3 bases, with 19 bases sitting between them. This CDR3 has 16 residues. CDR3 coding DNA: TGCGCCAGCAGCCCAGATAGGGGGGATGATTACACTGAAGCTTTCTTT. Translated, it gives CASSPDRGDDYTEAFF.

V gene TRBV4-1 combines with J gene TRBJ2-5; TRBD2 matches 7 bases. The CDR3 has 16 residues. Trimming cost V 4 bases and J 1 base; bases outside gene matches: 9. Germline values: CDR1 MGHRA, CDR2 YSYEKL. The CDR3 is CASSRSLSGVQETQYF. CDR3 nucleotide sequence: TGCGCCAGCAGCCGCTCTCTGAGCGGGGTCCAAGAGACCCAGTACTTC.

CDR3 region: CAREALDNEQFF. CDR3 DNA: TGCGCCAGGGAAGCGCTGGACAATGAGCAGTTCTTC. The chain combines TRBV10-1 with TRBJ2-1, with no clear D. Trimming took off 9 bases at V and 5 bases at J, with 11 bases between the two ends. Germline assignment: CDR1 WNHNN and CDR2 SYGVQD (reference sequence). The CDR3 runs 12 residues.

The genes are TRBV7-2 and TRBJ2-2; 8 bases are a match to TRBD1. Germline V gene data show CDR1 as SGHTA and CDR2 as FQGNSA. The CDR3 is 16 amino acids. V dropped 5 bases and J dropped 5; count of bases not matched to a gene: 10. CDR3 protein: CASSPRRTGWTGELFF. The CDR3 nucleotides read TGTGCCAGCAGCCCCCGGAGGACAGGGTGGACCGGGGAGCTGTTTTTT.

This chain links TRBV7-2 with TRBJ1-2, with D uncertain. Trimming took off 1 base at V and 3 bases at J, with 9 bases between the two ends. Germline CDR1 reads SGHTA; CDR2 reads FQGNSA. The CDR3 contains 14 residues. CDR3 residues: CASSLEVVDYGYTF. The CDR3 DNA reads TGTGCCAGCAGCTTAGAGGTGGTTGACTATGGCTACACCTTC.

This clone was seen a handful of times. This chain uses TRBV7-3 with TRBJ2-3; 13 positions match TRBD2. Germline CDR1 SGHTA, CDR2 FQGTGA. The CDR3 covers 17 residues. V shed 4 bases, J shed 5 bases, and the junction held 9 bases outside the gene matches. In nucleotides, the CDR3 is TGTGCCAGCAGCTCCTGGACTAGCGGGAGAAGAGGAGATACGCAGTATTTT. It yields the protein CASSSWTSGRRGDTQYF.

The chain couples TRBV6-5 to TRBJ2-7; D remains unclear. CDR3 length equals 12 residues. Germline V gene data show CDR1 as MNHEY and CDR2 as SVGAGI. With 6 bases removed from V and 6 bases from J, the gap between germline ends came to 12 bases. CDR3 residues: CASSVSFSEQYF. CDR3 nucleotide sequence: TGTGCCAGCAGCGTCTCTTTTAGCGAGCAGTACTTC.

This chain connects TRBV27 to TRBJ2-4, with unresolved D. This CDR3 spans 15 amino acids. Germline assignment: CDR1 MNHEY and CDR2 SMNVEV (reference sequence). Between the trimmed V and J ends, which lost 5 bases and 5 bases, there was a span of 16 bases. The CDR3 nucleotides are TGTGCCAGCAGTCCGTTGTTAGGGCTGGAAAACATTCAGTACTTC. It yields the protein CASSPLLGLENIQYF.

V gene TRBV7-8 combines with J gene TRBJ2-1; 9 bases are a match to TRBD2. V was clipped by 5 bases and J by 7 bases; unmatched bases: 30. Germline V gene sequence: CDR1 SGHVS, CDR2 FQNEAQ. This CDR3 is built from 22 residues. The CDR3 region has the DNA TGTGCCAGCAGCCAACCATCTACCGGGACACCTTATGGCGGGAGGGCCAAAAATGAGCAGTTCTTC. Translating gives CASSQPSTGTPYGGRAKNEQFF.

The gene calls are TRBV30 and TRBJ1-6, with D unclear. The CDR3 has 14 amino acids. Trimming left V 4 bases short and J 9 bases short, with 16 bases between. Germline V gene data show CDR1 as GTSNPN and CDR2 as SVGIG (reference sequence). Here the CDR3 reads CAWNKGLEGSPLHF. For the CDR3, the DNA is TGTGCCTGGAATAAGGGCCTCGAGGGTTCACCCCTCCACTTT.

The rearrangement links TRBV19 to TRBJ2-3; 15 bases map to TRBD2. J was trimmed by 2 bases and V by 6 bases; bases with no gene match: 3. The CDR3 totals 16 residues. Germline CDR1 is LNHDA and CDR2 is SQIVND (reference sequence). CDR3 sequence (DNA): TGTGCCAGTAGCGGGACTAGCGGGGGGCCCACAGATACGCAGTATTTT. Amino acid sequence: CASSGTSGGPTDTQYF. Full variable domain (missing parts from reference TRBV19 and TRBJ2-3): DGGITQSPKYLFRKEGQNVTLSCEQNLNHDAMYWYRQDPGQGLRLIYYSQIVNDFQKGDIAEGYSVSREKKESFPLTVTSAQKNPTAFYLCASSGTSGGPTDTQYFGPGTRLTVL.

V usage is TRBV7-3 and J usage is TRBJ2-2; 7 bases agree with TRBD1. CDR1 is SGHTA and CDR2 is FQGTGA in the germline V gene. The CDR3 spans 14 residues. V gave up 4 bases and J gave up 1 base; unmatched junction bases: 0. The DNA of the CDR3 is TGTGCCAGCAGCTCAGGGGGGAACACCGGGGAGCTGTTTTTT. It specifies CASSSGGNTGELFF.

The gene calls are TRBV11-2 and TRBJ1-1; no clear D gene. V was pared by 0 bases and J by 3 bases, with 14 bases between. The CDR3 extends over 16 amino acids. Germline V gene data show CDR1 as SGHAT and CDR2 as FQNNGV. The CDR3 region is CASSLDLIRHHTEAFF. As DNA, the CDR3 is TGTGCCAGCAGCTTAGATTTAATCAGACATCACACTGAAGCTTTCTTT.

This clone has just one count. In DNA, the CDR3 is TGTGCCAGCAGCTTACAGGGGGTTAATGAAAAACTGTTTTTT. It translates to CASSLQGVNEKLFF. The chain is built from TRBV5-4 and TRBJ1-4; 8 bases match TRBD1. The CDR3 covers 14 residues. Trimming cost V 2 bases and J 4 bases; bases outside gene matches: 1. CDR1 and CDR2 from the germline V gene are SGHNT and YYREEE (reference sequence).

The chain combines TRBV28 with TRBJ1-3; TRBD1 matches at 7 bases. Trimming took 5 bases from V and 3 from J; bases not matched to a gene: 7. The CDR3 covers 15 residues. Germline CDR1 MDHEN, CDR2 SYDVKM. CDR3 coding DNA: TGTGCCAGCAGTCATGTAGACAGGGTTGGAAACACCATATATTTT. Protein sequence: CASSHVDRVGNTIYF.

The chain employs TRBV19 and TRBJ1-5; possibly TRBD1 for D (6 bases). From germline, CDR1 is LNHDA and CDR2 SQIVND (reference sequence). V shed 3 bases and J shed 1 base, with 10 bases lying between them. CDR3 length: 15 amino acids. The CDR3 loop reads CASSMSDRSNQPQHF. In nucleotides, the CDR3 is TGTGCCAGTAGTATGTCAGACAGGAGCAATCAGCCCCAGCATTTT. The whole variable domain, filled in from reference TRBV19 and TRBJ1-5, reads DGGITQSPKYLFRKEGQNVTLSCEQNLNHDAMYWYRQDPGQGLRLIYYSQIVNDFQKGDIAEGYSVSREKKESFPLTVTSAQKNPTAFYLCASSMSDRSNQPQHFGDGTRLSIL.

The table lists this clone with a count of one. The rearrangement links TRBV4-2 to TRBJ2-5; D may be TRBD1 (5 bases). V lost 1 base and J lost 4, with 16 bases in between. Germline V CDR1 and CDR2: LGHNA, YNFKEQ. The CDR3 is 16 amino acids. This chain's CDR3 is CASSQGRVRQGETQYF. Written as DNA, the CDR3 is TGTGCCAGCAGCCAAGGGAGAGTCAGGCAGGGAGAGACCCAGTACTTC.

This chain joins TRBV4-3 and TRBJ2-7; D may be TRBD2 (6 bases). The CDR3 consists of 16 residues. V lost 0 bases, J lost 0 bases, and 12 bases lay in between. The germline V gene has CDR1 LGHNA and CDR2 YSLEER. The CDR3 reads CASSQDASASSYEQYF. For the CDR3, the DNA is TGCGCCAGCAGCCAAGACGCTAGCGCCAGCTCCTACGAGCAGTACTTC.

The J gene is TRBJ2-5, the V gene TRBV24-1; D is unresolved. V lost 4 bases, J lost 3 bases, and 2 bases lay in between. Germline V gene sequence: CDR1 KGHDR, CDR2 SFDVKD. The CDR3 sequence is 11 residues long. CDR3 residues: CATSDEETQYF. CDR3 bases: TGTGCCACCAGTGACGAAGAGACCCAGTACTTC.

CDR3 protein: CASSLFLDTNYGYTF. The CDR3, as DNA: TGTGCCAGCAGCTTGTTCCTCGACACTAACTATGGCTACACCTTC. The chain uses TRBV5-6 and TRBJ1-2; D is undetermined. The V end was cut by 1 base, the J end by 0 bases, with 10 bases between. The germline CDR1 and CDR2 sequences are SGHDT and YYEEEE. The CDR3 sequence is 15 residues long.

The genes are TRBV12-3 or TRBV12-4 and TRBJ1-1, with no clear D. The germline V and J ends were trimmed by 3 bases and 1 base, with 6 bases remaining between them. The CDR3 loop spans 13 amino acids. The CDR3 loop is CASSFVGNTEAFF. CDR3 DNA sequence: TGTGCCAGCAGTTTTGTGGGGAACACTGAAGCTTTCTTT.

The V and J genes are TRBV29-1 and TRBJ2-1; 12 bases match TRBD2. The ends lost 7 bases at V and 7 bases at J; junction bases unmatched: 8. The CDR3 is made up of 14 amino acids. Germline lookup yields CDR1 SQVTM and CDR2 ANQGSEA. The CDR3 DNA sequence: TGCAGCGGAATGACTAGCGGGGGTGAGAATGAGCAGTTCTTC. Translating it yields CSGMTSGGENEQFF.

CDR3 DNA: TGCAGCGTTGAGCAGACGAGGGGCTACACCTTC. The encoded protein is CSVEQTRGYTF. The gene calls are TRBV29-1 and TRBJ1-2; D not certain. Trimming cost V 3 bases and J 8 bases, with 10 bases left between them. Germline V gene data show CDR1 as SQVTM and CDR2 as ANQGSEA. The CDR3 is 11 amino acids.

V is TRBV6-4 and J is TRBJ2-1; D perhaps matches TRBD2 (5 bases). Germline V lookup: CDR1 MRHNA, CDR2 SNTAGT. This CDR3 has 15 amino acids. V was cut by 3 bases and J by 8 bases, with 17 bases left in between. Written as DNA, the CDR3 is TGTGCCAGCAGTGAAACCGGACTTCCTGGTGATGAGCAGTTCTTC. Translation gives CASSETGLPGDEQFF.